This TCR beta chain was profiled in a study of blood T cell repertoires in COVID-19. This clone showed up just once. Data came from immunoSEQ multiplex PCR; TCRdb stores just in-frame clones and leaves some out. Of some 150,000 clones listed, more than 75% were seen once; the top ten hold about 5%. Trimming left V 5 bases short and J 2 bases short, with 12 bases between. The germline V gene encodes CDR1 SGHTA and CDR2 FQGTGA. The CDR3 is 15 residues long. Sequenced: peripheral blood. The chain recombines TRBV7-3 with TRBJ2-2; D is uncertain. The sequence derives from a woman between 45 and 60 years old with acute or convalescent COVID-19. The chain's CDR3 is CASSPRGTNTGELFF. The CDR3 nucleotides are TGTGCCAGCAGCCCCCGCGGAACAAACACCGGGGAGCTGTTTTTT.